These 10 T cell receptor beta chains originate from one sample sequenced in a study of blood T cell repertoires in COVID-19. Some clones are missing from TCRdb's copy, which holds only in-frame ones; the method was immunoSEQ multiplex PCR. Seen here are 180,000 or so clones, roughly 87% observed once, and the top ten hold 8% to 13%. Sequenced sample: PBMCs or T cells enriched from blood (not recorded which). These receptors all come from a man aged 45-65 years who had recovered from COVID-19.

The V gene is TRBV5-1, the J gene TRBJ2-1, with 8 positions matching TRBD2. Trimming cost V 4 bases and J 3 bases; bases outside gene matches: 6. The CDR3 totals 15 residues. Germline CDR1 is SGHRS and CDR2 is YFSETQ. CDR3 bases: TGCGCCAGCAGCGGAATAGCGGGGCTCTACAATGAGCAGTTCTTC. It codes for CASSGIAGLYNEQFF.

This clone was recorded a few times. This sequence joins TRBV10-3 and TRBJ2-2, with 13 bases lining up with TRBD2. The CDR3 has 16 residues. Looked up from germline, CDR1 is ENHRY and CDR2 is SYGVKD. Trimming took 6 bases from V and 4 from J; bases not matched to a gene: 5. This CDR3 reads CAISDGLAGVTGELFF. DNA for the CDR3: TGTGCCATCAGCGATGGACTAGCGGGAGTCACCGGGGAGCTGTTTTTT.

The chain employs TRBV4-2 and TRBJ1-2, with 7 positions matching TRBD1. The CDR3 runs 18 residues. Trimming removed 0 bases from V and 5 bases from J; junction bases left unmatched: 15. Germline-derived CDR1 and CDR2 are LGHNA and YNFKEQ. Here the CDR3 reads CASSQDEGTATRGYGYTF. For the CDR3, the DNA is TGTGCCAGCAGCCAAGATGAAGGGACAGCCACCCGGGGGTATGGCTACACCTTC.

This clone was seen just once. The chain couples TRBV2 to TRBJ2-2, with 8 bases fitting TRBD1. This CDR3 region has 14 residues. Per the germline V gene, CDR1 is SNHLY and CDR2 is FYNNEI. The trim removed 8 bases at V and 1 base at J, leaving 3 bases unmatched. DNA of the CDR3: TGTGCCAGCTCCGGGACAGGGAACACCGGGGAGCTGTTTTTT. This sequence encodes CASSGTGNTGELFF.

This clone appeared a single time. The chain couples TRBV6-4 to TRBJ2-1, with TRBD2 matching over 12 bases. The CDR3 sequence is 17 residues long. From germline, CDR1 is MRHNA and CDR2 SNTAGT. J gave up 0 bases and V 3 bases, and 3 bases lay outside the gene matches. Written as DNA, the CDR3 is TGTGCCAGCAGTGAGGAGACTAGCGGGAGCTCCTACAATGAGCAGTTCTTC. This encodes CASSEETSGSSYNEQFF.

The V gene is TRBV5-6, the J gene TRBJ1-1; no clear D gene. V lost 4 bases and J lost 5, with 15 bases in between. Germline V gene lookup returns CDR1 SGHDT and CDR2 YYEEEE. The CDR3 contains 14 residues. CDR3 bases: TGTGCCAGCAGCATCGGAGGCCTGGAGACTGAAGCTTTCTTT. Protein product: CASSIGGLETEAFF.

The chain couples TRBV9 to TRBJ2-7, with 9 positions matching TRBD2. Germline-derived CDR1 and CDR2 are SGDLS and YYNGEE. Losses at the gene ends were 0 bases for V and 6 bases for J; bases not matched to a gene: 4. The CDR3 contains 14 residues. CDR3 protein: CASSVARGGGEQYF. The CDR3 nucleotides are TGTGCCAGCAGCGTAGCACGCGGGGGGGGCGAGCAGTACTTC.

The V and J genes are TRBV5-1 and TRBJ2-5; D is perhaps TRBD2 (7 bases). The CDR3 covers 15 residues. CDR1 and CDR2 (germline): SGHRS, YFSETQ. Trimming took 0 bases from V and 5 from J, leaving 14 bases between them. CDR3 coding DNA: TGCGCCAGCAGCTTGGTCGGGGGGCAAAGGGAGACCCAGTACTTC. It is translated as CASSLVGGQRETQYF.

The J gene is TRBJ1-1, the V gene TRBV15; D is uncertain. The CDR3 has 13 residues. Germline CDR1 reads LNHNV; CDR2 reads YYDKDF (reference sequence). The V and J ends lost 11 bases and 0 bases respectively, with 13 bases between them. CDR3 loop: CAASGSLNTEAFF. The CDR3, as DNA: TGTGCCGCGTCGGGGAGCCTGAACACTGAAGCTTTCTTT.

The gene calls are TRBV11-2 and TRBJ1-4, with D possibly TRBD1 on 5 matching bases. The V and J ends lost 5 bases and 8 bases respectively, with 21 bases between them. This CDR3 contains 16 residues. The germline V gene encodes CDR1 SGHAT and CDR2 FQNNGV. The CDR3 is CASSGTRREEYEKLFF. The CDR3 DNA reads TGTGCCAGCAGCGGGACCCGTAGGGAGGAGTACGAAAAACTGTTTTTT.